These 9 T cell receptor beta chains were sequenced from one sample in a study of blood T cell repertoires in COVID-19. Produced via immunoSEQ multiplex PCR; TCRdb's table is partial and in-frame only. This table holds some 130,000 clones, about 91% found once. The sequenced sample consisted of peripheral blood. These receptors all come from a man aged 50 or older with acute or convalescent COVID-19.

The chain uses TRBV7-2 and TRBJ1-1, with a possible D match to TRBD1 (6 bases). The germline V gene encodes CDR1 SGHTA and CDR2 FQGNSA. Between the trimmed V and J ends, which lost 1 base and 0 bases, there was a span of 12 bases. This CDR3 is 16 amino acids long. CDR3 sequence (DNA): TGTGCCAGCAGCTTAGGGGCAGGGGTTATGAACACTGAAGCTTTCTTT. The encoded protein is CASSLGAGVMNTEAFF.

The CDR3 region has the DNA TGTGCCAGCAGAGGCGGGACTCTTTCCTACAATGAGCAGTTCTTC. Encoded protein: CASRGGTLSYNEQFF. The chain combines TRBV5-6 with TRBJ2-1, with D possibly TRBD2 on 6 matching bases. Germline lookup yields CDR1 SGHDT and CDR2 YYEEEE. The CDR3 covers 15 residues. V was clipped by 5 bases and J by 1 base, with 13 bases between them.

This chain uses TRBV5-6 with TRBJ1-3, with no clear D. This CDR3 comprises 16 residues. The germline CDR1 and CDR2 sequences are SGHDT and YYEEEE. Trimming cost V 2 bases and J 4 bases, with 16 bases left between them. The CDR3 DNA follows: TGTGCCAGCAGCTTTTCACTCTCTCAGGCGGGAAACACCATATATTTT. Protein: CASSFSLSQAGNTIYF.

The chain couples TRBV18 to TRBJ1-3, with D possibly matching TRBD1 (6 bases). The germline V and J ends were trimmed by 5 bases and 4 bases, with 18 bases remaining between them. Germline CDR1 is KGHSH and CDR2 is LQKENI. There are 16 residues in the CDR3. The CDR3 sequence: CASSSGQFGSGNTIYF. The CDR3 nucleotides are TGTGCCAGCTCATCAGGACAGTTTGGGTCCGGAAACACCATATATTTT.

This clone was counted once. This chain links TRBV2 with TRBJ1-5, with 9 positions matching TRBD1. The V and J ends lost 6 bases and 5 bases, in that order; junction bases with no gene match: 5. This CDR3 has 14 residues. The germline V gene encodes CDR1 SNHLY and CDR2 FYNNEI. The CDR3 protein is CASSWDREYQPQHF. In DNA form, the CDR3 reads TGTGCCAGCAGCTGGGACAGGGAGTATCAGCCCCAGCATTTT.

This clone was counted a few times. The V call is TRBV10-3, the J call TRBJ1-2; D is unclear. The CDR3 contains 12 residues. Germline-derived CDR1 and CDR2 are ENHRY and SYGVKD. V lost 10 bases, J lost 4 bases, and 13 bases lay in between. The CDR3 is CATRLESYGYTF. The CDR3 bases are TGTGCCACACGGTTAGAATCCTATGGCTACACCTTC.

This chain links TRBV14 with TRBJ2-6, with a possible D match to TRBD2 (7 bases). The CDR3 runs to 20 residues. V gave up 4 bases and J gave up 0 bases, with 22 bases separating them. Germline V gene sequence: CDR1 SGHDN, CDR2 FVKESK. CDR3 sequence reads: CASSLLLWEGGLSGANVLTF. CDR3 in DNA: TGTGCCAGCAGCCTCCTCCTATGGGAGGGGGGGCTCTCTGGGGCCAACGTCCTGACTTTC.

The CDR3 region has the DNA TGTGCCAGCAGCGCCCCGAGACTGGGTACCAACAATGAGCAGTTCTTC. This encodes CASSAPRLGTNNEQFF. The chain carries TRBV3-1 (or the pseudogene TRBV3-2) and TRBJ2-1, with no clear D. CDR1 and CDR2 (germline): LGHDT, YNNKEL (reference sequence). The CDR3 length is 16 residues. With 5 bases removed from V and 5 bases from J, the gap between germline ends came to 19 bases.

This clone was detected once. The gene calls are TRBV5-1 and TRBJ2-3; TRBD2 is a possible D gene (6 bases). Germline V gene lookup returns CDR1 SGHRS and CDR2 YFSETQ. The CDR3 extends over 14 amino acids. Trimming pared 2 bases from V and 2 bases from J, leaving 9 bases between. The CDR3 sequence is CASSLGGNTDTQYF. The CDR3 DNA is TGCGCCAGCAGCTTAGGAGGGAACACAGATACGCAGTATTTT.